The present T cell receptor beta chain was sequenced within a study of shared clonotypes between healthy human individuals. Study context: In total, the donors were two women and three men aged 18 to 49.

The authors ran the assay at deep level. Each PCR replicate run on unsorted PBMC took in around 300 ng DNA, tens of thousands of T cell genomes. Sequencing used immunoSEQ multiplex PCR; TCRdb keeps in-frame clones, though not all of them. The sample contains fewer than 550,000 clones, about three quarters of which appear only once. The CDR3 extends over 14 amino acids. With 6 bases clipped from V and 3 bases from J, the junction kept 7 bases outside the gene matches. Germline V CDR1 and CDR2: MDHEN, SYDVKM. The chain combines TRBV28 with TRBJ2-7; 8 bases are shared with TRBD2. Sequenced input: PBMCs. The clonotype comes from a woman aged 40-49 years in good health. Some clones in this sample may be carry-over from other donors' samples. The CDR3 sequence is CASSPPLAGYEQYF. CDR3 DNA sequence: TGTGCCAGCAGCCCCCCCCTAGCGGGCTACGAGCAGTACTTC.